The entry that follows covers one T cell receptor (beta chain) sequence. Its antigen is as yet unknown. There are 15 residues in the CDR3. The trim removed 3 bases at V and 5 bases at J, leaving 7 bases unmatched. The germline V gene has CDR1 DFQATT and CDR2 SNEGSKA (reference sequence). Time point reported: newly diagnosed GD, antithyroid drugs for less than 3 months. From RNA extracted from PBMCs, the TCR library was made. The source of the sample is a study of regulatory T cells in long-lasting Graves disease. Study results and limitations: Whereas around 970 public clonotypes were shared by new patients, persistent patients shared more, at some 2,500. TRBV28, TRBJ1-2 and TRBJ2-5 emerged as the favored segments in persistent disease.

The authors built TCR beta libraries using iRepertoire HTBI primers and Arm-PCR of CDR3 regions. TCRdb reprocessed the multiplex PCR reads with MiXCR, giving one entry per CDR3 protein. Of around 480,000 distinct CDR3 sequences in the sample, about 16% were seen once. These data were also filed under a second study, of T cells in Graves' hyperthyroidism and ophthalmopathy. That report adds: The TCR CDR3 first-round RT-PCR relied on the HTBI primer set.

The sequence was obtained from a man aged 40-49 years with Graves disease. This specimen was peripheral blood mononuclear cells (PBMCs), taken at new diagnosis, from a patient treated with antithyroid drugs. The gene calls are TRBV20-1 and TRBJ2-5; 12 bases map to TRBD2. The CDR3 DNA is TGCAGTGCTAGCTCTACTAGCGGGAGGAGGGAGACCCAGTACTTC. Translated, it gives CSASSTSGRRETQYF.